What follows is one TCR beta chain and its context. No antigen is known for it. Adult donors, all healthy and HIV-negative, had no recent acute infections or vaccinations. Generated by immunoSEQ multiplex PCR, the TCRdb table keeps only in-frame clones and is missing some. The table records some 2,000,000 clones, under 97% of them present only once. The sample is drawn from a study of shared clonotypes between healthy human individuals. Findings of the study overall: A handful of donors held about 5% of naive CD4 clonotypes in common.

The CDR3 sequence is 15 residues long. Germline CDR1 reads MNHNS; CDR2 reads SASEGT. The V gene lost 1 base and the J gene lost 5 bases, with 11 bases spanning the gap. V is TRBV6-1 and J is TRBJ2-2; TRBD2 is a possible D gene (7 bases). This receptor was taken from a man younger than 35 in good health. Sequences were obtained from naive CD4+ T cells sorted from blood. Documented subset: CD45RA+ positively selected. The CDR3 protein is CASSEGTAGTGELFF. CDR3 DNA: TGTGCCAGCAGTGAAGGGACAGCGGGGACCGGGGAGCTGTTTTTT.